Presented here are 5 T cell receptor beta chains from one specimen sequenced in a study of beta chain features in type 1 diabetes. Every bit of the isolated RNA underwent reverse transcription, so sequencing read expressed TCRB transcripts. Clones were sequenced by immunoSEQ multiplex PCR, and TCRdb holds only the in-frame ones, with some missing. The data contain 300,000 to 350,000 clones, roughly 8% of them seen just once; the ten biggest clones take up around 0.45%. The sample taken for sequencing was central memory CD4+ T cells from blood. The receptor set was obtained from a woman in her late teens or twenties in good health.

The chain carries TRBV18 and TRBJ1-1, with D unresolved. V lost 5 bases and J 1 base, leaving 8 bases between the germline ends. The CDR3 is 13 amino acids. Germline V gene sequence: CDR1 KGHSH, CDR2 LQKENI. The CDR3 sequence is CASSTDSNTEAFF. The DNA for the CDR3 is TGTGCCAGCTCAACTGATTCGAACACTGAAGCTTTCTTT.

The chain combines TRBV29-1 with TRBJ1-2; no firm D call. The CDR3 is 15 amino acids. V lost 6 bases and J lost 0, with 17 bases in between. Germline CDR1 is SQVTM and CDR2 is ANQGSEA. The DNA of the CDR3 is TGCAGCGTCGGACCTGAGGACGGCACTAACTATGGCTACACCTTC. It yields the protein CSVGPEDGTNYGYTF.

This clone showed up just a few times. The gene calls are TRBV20-1 and TRBJ1-2; the D gene is possibly TRBD1 (5 bases). Trimming took 3 bases from V and 8 from J, leaving 10 bases between them. Looked up from germline, CDR1 is DFQATT and CDR2 is SNEGSKA (reference sequence). The CDR3 is 11 residues long. The CDR3 DNA sequence: TGCAGTGCTAGGGGACCGACAGGCTACACCTTC. This codes for CSARGPTGYTF.

Worth noting for this clone: This sample includes further DNA sequences coding for the same CDR3. The chain is built from TRBV7-2 and TRBJ2-7, with D tentatively TRBD1 or TRBD2 (5 bases each). The CDR3 sequence is 14 residues long. Germline-derived CDR1 and CDR2 are SGHTA and FQGNSA. V was cut by 3 bases and J by 2 bases, with 11 bases left in between. The CDR3 here is CASSLPGRTYEQYF. The CDR3 region has the DNA TGTGCCAGCAGCTTGCCGGGACGGACCTACGAGCAGTACTTC.

Only a few counts were recorded for this clone. Other DNA sequences in this sample translate to the same CDR3. The chain recombines TRBV29-1 with TRBJ2-3; D perhaps matches TRBD2 (5 bases). This CDR3 has 14 amino acids. Trimming took off 1 base at V and 1 base at J, with 9 bases between the two ends. Germline lookup yields CDR1 SQVTM and CDR2 ANQGSEA. The CDR3 coding sequence is TGCAGCGTTGAAGGAGGGCGCGGCACAGATACGCAGTATTTT. Protein product: CSVEGGRGTDTQYF.